Listed here are 23 T cell receptor beta chains from one sample, sequenced in a study of blood T cell repertoires in COVID-19. The data were produced by immunoSEQ multiplex PCR, yet TCRdb's version contains in-frame clones alone and is incomplete. The sample comprises around 68,000 clones, roughly 91% of which are singletons, and 6.5% to 8% rests with the top ten. Sequencing was done on a sample of peripheral blood. Every receptor here comes from a man between 45 and 60 years old with active COVID-19.

The rearrangement joins TRBV7-3 to TRBJ2-1; 8 nucleotides align to TRBD2. The CDR3 covers 15 residues. V shed 3 bases and J 9 bases; nucleotides not matched to a gene: 10. The germline gives CDR1 SGHTA, CDR2 FQGTGA. CDR3 region: CASSFNGGAKVEQFF. The CDR3 DNA follows: TGTGCCAGCAGCTTTAACGGGGGGGCTAAGGTTGAGCAGTTCTTC.

V gene TRBV5-1 combines with J gene TRBJ2-1; 8 nucleotides align to TRBD2. This CDR3 region has 17 residues. The trim removed 2 bases at V and 6 bases at J, leaving 13 bases unmatched. Germline lookup yields CDR1 SGHRS and CDR2 YFSETQ. This chain's CDR3 is CASSFGPGGPSINEQFF. CDR3 coding DNA: TGCGCCAGCAGCTTCGGACCGGGAGGGCCCTCGATCAATGAGCAGTTCTTC.

This clone came up a few times. The rearrangement links TRBV2 to TRBJ2-5; D perhaps matches TRBD2 (7 bases). The CDR3 is 15 residues long. Between the trimmed V and J ends, which lost 6 bases and 4 bases, there was a span of 18 bases. In germline, CDR1 is SNHLY, CDR2 FYNNEI. The CDR3 region has the DNA TGTGCCAGCAGCCTCGAGGGGGGGCGTAGAGAGACCCAGTACTTC. This gives the protein CASSLEGGRRETQYF.

V and J are TRBV21-1 and TRBJ1-1; no DNA check was done on the table's D call, TRBD1. TRBV21-1 is a recognized pseudogene. CDR3 length equals 14 residues. The CDR3 protein is CASTPTGMNTEAFF. The DNA of the CDR3 is TGTGCCAGCACCCCAACAGGGATGAACACTGAAGCTTTCTTT.

DNA for the CDR3: TGTGCCAGCAAGGAGAACAGGTACTACGAGCAGTACTTC. This gives the protein CASKENRYYEQYF. The chain uses TRBV6-5 and TRBJ2-7, with D maybe TRBD1 (5 bases). The germline V gene has CDR1 MNHEY and CDR2 SVGAGI. This CDR3 region has 13 residues. V was cut by 7 bases and J by 3 bases, with 13 bases left in between.

The chain recombines TRBV11-2 with TRBJ2-1; a possible D gene is TRBD2 (6 bases). The germline CDR1 and CDR2 sequences are SGHAT and FQNNGV. Trimming shortened V by 1 base and J by 4 bases, and 11 bases separated the two germline ends. The CDR3 consists of 15 residues. In nucleotides, the CDR3 is TGTGCCAGCAGCTTAGGAATAGCGGTTTACAATGAGCAGTTCTTC. Encoded protein: CASSLGIAVYNEQFF.

V is TRBV5-1 and J is TRBJ2-3; 7 bases map to TRBD1. V gave up 5 bases and J gave up 2 bases; unmatched junction bases: 8. CDR3 length: 15 residues. The germline V gene has CDR1 SGHRS and CDR2 YFSETQ. The CDR3 DNA reads as TGCGCCAGCAGAAAGGGGGACAGCTACACAGATACGCAGTATTTT. Amino acids: CASRKGDSYTDTQYF.

CDR3 nucleotide sequence: TGTGCCAGCAGCTTCCGGACTAGCGATGATGAGCAGTTCTTC. It codes for CASSFRTSDDEQFF. The rearrangement joins TRBV7-6 to TRBJ2-1; TRBD2 matches at 9 bases. V shed 3 bases and J 8 bases; nucleotides not matched to a gene: 5. Per germline, CDR1 SGHVS and CDR2 FNYEAQ. This CDR3 region has 14 residues.

V is TRBV28 and J is TRBJ1-5, with 7 bases lining up with TRBD1. Germline V CDR1 and CDR2: MDHEN, SYDVKM. The junction had 7 bases not matched to a gene; V was cut back by 6 bases and J by 2 bases. The CDR3 extends over 15 amino acids. The CDR3 loop reads CASSEGASGNQPQHF. CDR3 sequence (DNA): TGTGCCAGCAGCGAGGGGGCATCGGGCAATCAGCCCCAGCATTTT.

The genes are TRBV6-5 and TRBJ2-7; tentative D call: TRBD1 (5 bases). The V end was cut by 6 bases, the J end by 3 bases, with 12 bases between. This CDR3 spans 13 amino acids. Germline assignment: CDR1 MNHEY and CDR2 SVGAGI. This CDR3 is CASREDNRYEQYF. The DNA for the CDR3 is TGTGCCAGCAGAGAGGACAACCGCTACGAGCAGTACTTC.

This clone is medium-sized within its sample. The chain has TRBV9 and TRBJ2-7, with 10 bases matching TRBD1. V shed 4 bases and J 9 bases; nucleotides not matched to a gene: 10. The V gene's germline CDR1 is SGDLS and CDR2 YYNGEE. The CDR3 spans 14 residues. Here the CDR3 DNA reads TGTGCCAGCAGCAATACCCGACAGGGGGCGGTGCAGTACTTC. It encodes CASSNTRQGAVQYF.

The CDR3 bases are TGTGCCAGTACCGCAGGGTTGGCCAATCAGCCCCAGCATTTT. Its translation: CASTAGLANQPQHF. This rearrangement joins TRBV19 to TRBJ1-5; D possibly corresponds to TRBD1 (5 bases). This CDR3 contains 14 residues. V lost 7 bases and J 3 bases, leaving 13 bases between the germline ends. From germline, CDR1 is LNHDA and CDR2 SQIVND (reference sequence).

The sample holds one count of this clone. This rearrangement joins TRBV19 to TRBJ1-1; tentative D call: TRBD1 (6 bases). Germline-derived CDR1 and CDR2 are LNHDA and SQIVND (reference sequence). The CDR3 loop spans 15 amino acids. Trimming cost V 1 base and J 6 bases, with 15 bases left between them. The DNA of the CDR3 is TGTGCCAGTAGTATAGGGGTGGGGGCAGGCGCTGAAGCTTTCTTT. Amino acid sequence: CASSIGVGAGAEAFF.

The chain has TRBV28 and TRBJ1-2; possibly TRBD1 for D (5 bases). V was cut by 6 bases and J by 11 bases, with 19 bases left in between. Looked up from germline, CDR1 is MDHEN and CDR2 is SYDVKM. The CDR3 contains 13 residues. The CDR3 is CASRGGPGWYYTF. Here the CDR3 DNA reads TGTGCCAGCAGGGGGGGTCCTGGATGGTATTACACCTTC.

A single count supports this clone. The chain joins TRBV18 to TRBJ2-3; D perhaps matches TRBD1 (5 bases). Germline assignment: CDR1 KGHSH and CDR2 LQKENI. The V gene lost 6 bases and the J gene lost 4 bases, with 11 bases spanning the gap. The CDR3 is 13 amino acids. The CDR3 sequence is CASSLPQADTQYF. CDR3 sequence (DNA): TGTGCCAGCTCTCTACCACAGGCAGATACGCAGTATTTT. The entire variable domain, with the rest obtained from reference TRBV18 and TRBJ2-3, is as follows: NAGVMQNPRHLVRRRGQEARLRCSPMKGHSHVYWYRQLPEEGLKFMVYLQKENIIDESGMPKERFSAEFPKEGPSILRIQQVVRGDSAAYFCASSLPQADTQYFGPGTRLTVL.

This rearrangement joins TRBV11-2 to TRBJ2-7; TRBD2 aligns across 9 bases. The J segment lost 7 bases and the V segment lost 3 bases, leaving 10 bases of the junction unmatched. From germline, CDR1 is SGHAT and CDR2 FQNNGV. The CDR3 extends over 15 amino acids. The CDR3, as DNA: TGTGCCAGCAGCTTTGTGGCGGGAGGGCCGGGGGAGCAGTACTTC. This translates into CASSFVAGGPGEQYF.

The rearrangement uses TRBV7-2 and TRBJ2-7, with D possibly being TRBD2 (5 bases). The V gene lost 4 bases and the J gene lost 5 bases, with 9 bases spanning the gap. Per germline, CDR1 SGHTA and CDR2 FQGNSA. The CDR3 runs 12 residues. The CDR3: CASSYSGNEQYF. For the CDR3, the DNA is TGTGCCAGCAGCTACTCCGGGAACGAGCAGTACTTC.

The CDR3 reads CASSDCVFRPRTGNLGNQPQHF. The DNA of the CDR3 is TGTGCCAGCAGTGACTGCGTTTTTAGGCCGCGGACAGGGAACTTGGGCAATCAGCCCCAGCATTTT. This sequence joins TRBV6-4 and TRBJ1-5, with TRBD1 matching 8 bases. The germline gives CDR1 MRHNA, CDR2 SNTAGT. The CDR3 loop spans 22 amino acids. With 1 base clipped from V and 2 bases from J, the junction kept 22 bases outside the gene matches.

This chain joins TRBV11-1 and TRBJ2-7; 8 nucleotides align to TRBD1. This CDR3 spans 14 amino acids. With V trimmed by 5 bases and J by 1 base, 4 bases remained unmatched. Per germline, CDR1 SGHAT and CDR2 FQDESV (reference sequence). CDR3 in amino acids: CASSIRDRSYEQYF. The CDR3 DNA sequence: TGTGCCAGCAGCATCCGGGACAGGTCCTACGAGCAGTACTTC.

The genes are TRBV6-5 and TRBJ1-1; D ambiguous. This CDR3 has 14 residues. Germline values: CDR1 MNHEY, CDR2 SVGAGI. The germline V and J ends were trimmed by 2 bases and 3 bases, with 10 bases remaining between them. CDR3 protein: CASSYGAGDTEAFF. The CDR3 nucleotides are TGTGCCAGCAGTTACGGCGCGGGAGACACTGAAGCTTTCTTT.

This chain connects TRBV7-9 to TRBJ2-7; a weak D match, TRBD1 (6 bases). Germline CDR1 is SEHNR and CDR2 is FQNEAQ (reference sequence). The CDR3 has 15 amino acids. V was pared by 4 bases and J by 0 bases, with 13 bases between. CDR3 nucleotides: TGTGCCAGCAGCTCGAGGACGGACAGCTCCTACGAGCAGTACTTC. Its translation is CASSSRTDSSYEQYF.

The chain recombines TRBV7-9 with TRBJ1-3; D gene unclear. The CDR3 contains 13 residues. V lost 5 bases and J lost 3, with 8 bases in between. Germline CDR1 is SEHNR and CDR2 is FQNEAQ (reference sequence). This chain's CDR3 is CASSRAHGNTIYF. DNA for the CDR3: TGTGCCAGCAGCCGCGCCCATGGAAACACCATATATTTT.

The gene calls are TRBV4-1 and TRBJ2-7; D unclear. Trimming removed 0 bases at V and 3 bases at J, with 15 bases between. The CDR3 has 16 amino acids. Germline values: CDR1 MGHRA, CDR2 YSYEKL. CDR3 DNA: TGCGCCAGCAGCCAAGAGATAATCCAGGTAAACTACGAGCAGTACTTC. This gives the protein CASSQEIIQVNYEQYF.